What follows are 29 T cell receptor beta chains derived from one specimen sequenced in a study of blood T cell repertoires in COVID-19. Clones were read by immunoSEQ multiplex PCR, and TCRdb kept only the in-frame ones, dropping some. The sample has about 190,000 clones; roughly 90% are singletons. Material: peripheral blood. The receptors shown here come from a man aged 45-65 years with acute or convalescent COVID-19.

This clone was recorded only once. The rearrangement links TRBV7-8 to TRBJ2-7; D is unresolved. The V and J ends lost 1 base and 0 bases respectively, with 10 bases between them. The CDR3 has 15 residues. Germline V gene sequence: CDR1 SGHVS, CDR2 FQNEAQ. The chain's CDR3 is CASSLVLWSSYEQYF. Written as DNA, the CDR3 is TGTGCCAGCAGCTTAGTTTTGTGGAGCTCCTACGAGCAGTACTTC.

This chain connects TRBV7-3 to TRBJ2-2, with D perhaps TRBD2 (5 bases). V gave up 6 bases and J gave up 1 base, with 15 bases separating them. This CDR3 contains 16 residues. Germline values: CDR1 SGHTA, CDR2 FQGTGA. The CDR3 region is CASSSQGGQNTGELFF. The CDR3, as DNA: TGTGCCAGCAGTTCCCAAGGCGGGCAGAACACCGGGGAGCTGTTTTTT.

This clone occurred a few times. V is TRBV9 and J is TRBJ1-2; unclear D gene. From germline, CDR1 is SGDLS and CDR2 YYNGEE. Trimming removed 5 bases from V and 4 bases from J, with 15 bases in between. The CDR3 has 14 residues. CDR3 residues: CASSSGSRLYGYTF. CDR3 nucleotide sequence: TGTGCCAGCAGTTCCGGGAGCCGGCTCTATGGCTACACCTTC.

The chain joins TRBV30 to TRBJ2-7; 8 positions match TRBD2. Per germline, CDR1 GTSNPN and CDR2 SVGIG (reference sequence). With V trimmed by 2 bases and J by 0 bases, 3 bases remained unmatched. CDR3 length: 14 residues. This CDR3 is CAWSYGGASYEQYV. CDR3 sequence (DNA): TGTGCCTGGAGTTACGGGGGGGCCTCCTACGAGCAGTACGTC.

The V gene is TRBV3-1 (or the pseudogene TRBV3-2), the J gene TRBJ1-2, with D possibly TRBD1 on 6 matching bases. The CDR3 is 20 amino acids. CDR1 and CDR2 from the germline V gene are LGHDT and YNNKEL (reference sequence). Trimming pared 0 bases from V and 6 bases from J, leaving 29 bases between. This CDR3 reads CASSQDTPIGTTTVEDGYTF. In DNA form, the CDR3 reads TGTGCCAGCAGCCAAGATACACCCATCGGGACAACGACAGTTGAAGATGGCTACACCTTC.

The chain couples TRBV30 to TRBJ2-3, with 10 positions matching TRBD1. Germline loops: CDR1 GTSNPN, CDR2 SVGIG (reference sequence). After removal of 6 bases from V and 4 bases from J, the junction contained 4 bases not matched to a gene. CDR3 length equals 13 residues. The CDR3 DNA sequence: TGTGCCTGTTTAGGGACAGGGGCAGATACGCAGTATTTT. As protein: CACLGTGADTQYF.

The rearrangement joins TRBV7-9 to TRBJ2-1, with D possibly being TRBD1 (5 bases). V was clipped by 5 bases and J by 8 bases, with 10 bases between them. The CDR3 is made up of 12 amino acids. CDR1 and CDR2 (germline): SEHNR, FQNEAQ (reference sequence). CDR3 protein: CASSTQGYEQFF. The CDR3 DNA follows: TGTGCCAGCAGCACCCAGGGCTATGAGCAGTTCTTC.

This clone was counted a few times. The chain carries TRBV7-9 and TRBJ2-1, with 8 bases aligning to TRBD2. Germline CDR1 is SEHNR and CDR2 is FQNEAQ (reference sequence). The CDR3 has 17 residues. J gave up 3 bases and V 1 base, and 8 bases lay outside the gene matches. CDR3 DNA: TGTGCCAGCAGCTTAGAAGAGCGGGAGAGGATCTACAATGAGCAGTTCTTC. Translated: CASSLEERERIYNEQFF. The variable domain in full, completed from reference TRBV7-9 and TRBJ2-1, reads DTGVSQNPRHKITKRGQNVTFRCDPISEHNRLYWYRQTLGQGPEFLTYFQNEAQLEKSRLLSDRFSAERPKGSFSTLEIQRTEQGDSAMYLCASSLEERERIYNEQFFGPGTRLTVL.

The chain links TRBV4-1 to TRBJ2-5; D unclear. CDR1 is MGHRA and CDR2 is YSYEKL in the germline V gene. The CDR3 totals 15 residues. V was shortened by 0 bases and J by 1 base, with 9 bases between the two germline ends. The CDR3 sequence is CASSQDIYSQETQYF. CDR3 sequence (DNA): TGCGCCAGCAGCCAAGATATTTACAGCCAAGAGACCCAGTACTTC.

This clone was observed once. The CDR3 reads CASSLTGGLYEQYF. The CDR3 nucleotides are TGTGCCAGCAGTTTGACAGGGGGCCTCTACGAGCAGTACTTC. The chain combines TRBV28 with TRBJ2-7; TRBD1 matches 10 bases. The CDR3 covers 14 residues. V dropped 3 bases and J dropped 3; count of bases not matched to a gene: 2. Per the germline V gene, CDR1 is MDHEN and CDR2 is SYDVKM.

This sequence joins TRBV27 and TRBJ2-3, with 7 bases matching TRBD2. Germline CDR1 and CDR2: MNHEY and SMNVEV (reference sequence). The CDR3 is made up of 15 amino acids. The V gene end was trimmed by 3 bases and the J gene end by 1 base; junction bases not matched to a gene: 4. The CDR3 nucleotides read TGTGCCAGCAGTTTTTTGAGCGGGGGCACAGATACGCAGTATTTT. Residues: CASSFLSGGTDTQYF.

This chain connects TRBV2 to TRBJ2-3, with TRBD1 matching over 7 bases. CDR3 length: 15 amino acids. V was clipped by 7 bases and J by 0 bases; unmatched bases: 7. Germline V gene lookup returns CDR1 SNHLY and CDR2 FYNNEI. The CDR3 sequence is CASKRGQSSTDTQYF. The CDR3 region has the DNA TGTGCCAGCAAAAGGGGACAGTCTAGCACAGATACGCAGTATTTT.

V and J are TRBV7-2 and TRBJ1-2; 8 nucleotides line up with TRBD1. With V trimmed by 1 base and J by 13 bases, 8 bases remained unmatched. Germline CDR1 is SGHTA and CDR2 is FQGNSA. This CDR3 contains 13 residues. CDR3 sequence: CASSLVLGQAFTF. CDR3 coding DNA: TGTGCCAGCAGCTTAGTATTGGGACAGGCGTTCACCTTC. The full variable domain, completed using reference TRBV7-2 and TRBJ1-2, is GAGVSQSPSNKVTEKGKDVELRCDPISGHTALYWYRQSLGQGLEFLIYFQGNSAPDKSGLPSDRFSAERTGGSVSTLTIQRTQQEDSAVYLCASSLVLGQAFTFGSGTRLTVV.

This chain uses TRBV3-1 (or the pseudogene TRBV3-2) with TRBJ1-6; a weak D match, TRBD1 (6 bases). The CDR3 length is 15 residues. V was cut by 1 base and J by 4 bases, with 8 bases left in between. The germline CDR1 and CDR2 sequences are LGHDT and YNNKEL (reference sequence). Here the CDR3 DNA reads TGTGCCAGCAGCCAAGGGGGGCGATATAATTCACCCCTCCACTTT. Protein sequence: CASSQGGRYNSPLHF.

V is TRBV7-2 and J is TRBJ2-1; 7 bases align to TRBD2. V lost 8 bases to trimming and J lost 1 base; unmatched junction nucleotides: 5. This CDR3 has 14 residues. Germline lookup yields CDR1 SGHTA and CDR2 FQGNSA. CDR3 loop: CASRSLASYNEQFF. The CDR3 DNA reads TGTGCCAGCCGATCACTAGCGTCCTACAATGAGCAGTTCTTC.

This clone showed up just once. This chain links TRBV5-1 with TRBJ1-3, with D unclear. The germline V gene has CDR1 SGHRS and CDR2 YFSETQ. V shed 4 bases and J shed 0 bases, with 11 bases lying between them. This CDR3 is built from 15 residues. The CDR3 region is CASSRSSDSGNTIYF. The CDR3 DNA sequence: TGCGCCAGCAGCCGGTCCTCCGACTCTGGAAACACCATATATTTT. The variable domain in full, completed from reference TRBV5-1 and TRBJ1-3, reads KAGVTQTPRYLIKTRGQQVTLSCSPISGHRSVSWYQQTPGQGLQFLFEYFSETQRNKGNFPGRFSGRQFSNSRSEMNVSTLELGDSALYLCASSRSSDSGNTIYFGEGSWLTVV.

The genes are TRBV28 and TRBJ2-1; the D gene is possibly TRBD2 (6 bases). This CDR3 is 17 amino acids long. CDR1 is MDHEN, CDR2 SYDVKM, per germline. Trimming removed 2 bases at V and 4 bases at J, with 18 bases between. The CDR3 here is CASSLRWGMGGYNEQFF. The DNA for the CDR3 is TGTGCCAGCAGTTTAAGGTGGGGGATGGGGGGATACAATGAGCAGTTCTTC. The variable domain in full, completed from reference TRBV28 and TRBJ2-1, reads DVKVTQSSRYLVKRTGEKVFLECVQDMDHENMFWYRQDPGLGLRLIYFSYDVKMKEKGDIPEGYSVSREKKERFSLILESASTNQTSMYLCASSLRWGMGGYNEQFFGPGTRLTVL.

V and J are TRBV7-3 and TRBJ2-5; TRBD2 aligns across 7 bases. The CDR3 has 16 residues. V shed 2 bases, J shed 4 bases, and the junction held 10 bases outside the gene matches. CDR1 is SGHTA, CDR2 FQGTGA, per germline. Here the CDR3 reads CASSLGREIDGETQYF. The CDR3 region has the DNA TGTGCCAGCAGCTTAGGGCGGGAGATTGATGGAGAGACCCAGTACTTC.

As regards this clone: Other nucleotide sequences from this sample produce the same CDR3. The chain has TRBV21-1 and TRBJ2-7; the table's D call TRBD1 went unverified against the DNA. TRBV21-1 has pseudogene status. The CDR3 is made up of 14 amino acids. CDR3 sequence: CASSKWGRTYEQYV. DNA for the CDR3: TGTGCCAGCAGCAAGTGGGGCAGGACCTACGAGCAGTACGTC.

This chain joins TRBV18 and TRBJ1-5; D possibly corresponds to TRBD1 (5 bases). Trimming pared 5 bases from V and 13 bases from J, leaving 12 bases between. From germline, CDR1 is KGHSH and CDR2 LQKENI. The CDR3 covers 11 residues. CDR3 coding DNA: TGTGCCAGCTCAACGGGACTTAAACAGCATTTT. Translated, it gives CASSTGLKQHF. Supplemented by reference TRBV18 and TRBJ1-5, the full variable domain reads NAGVMQNPRHLVRRRGQEARLRCSPMKGHSHVYWYRQLPEEGLKFMVYLQKENIIDESGMPKERFSAEFPKEGPSILRIQQVVRGDSAAYFCASSTGLKQHFGDGTRLSIL.

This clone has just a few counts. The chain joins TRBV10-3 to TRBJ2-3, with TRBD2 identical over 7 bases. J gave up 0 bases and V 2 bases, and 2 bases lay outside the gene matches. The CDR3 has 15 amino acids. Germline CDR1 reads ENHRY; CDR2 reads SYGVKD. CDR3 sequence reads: CAISERSGSTDTQYF. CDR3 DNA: TGTGCCATCAGTGAGCGTAGCGGGAGCACAGATACGCAGTATTTT.

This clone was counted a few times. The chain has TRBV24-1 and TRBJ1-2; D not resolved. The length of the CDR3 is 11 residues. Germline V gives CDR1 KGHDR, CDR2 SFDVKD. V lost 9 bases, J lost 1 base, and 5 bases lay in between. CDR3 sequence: CATGSNYGYTF. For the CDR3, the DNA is TGTGCCACCGGGAGTAACTATGGCTACACCTTC.

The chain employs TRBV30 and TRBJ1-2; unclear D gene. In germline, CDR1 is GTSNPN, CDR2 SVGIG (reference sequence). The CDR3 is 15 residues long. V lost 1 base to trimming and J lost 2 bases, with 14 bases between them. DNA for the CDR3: TGTGCCTGGAGTGGTTCTTTCGGGGTAAACTATGGCTACACCTTC. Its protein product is CAWSGSFGVNYGYTF.

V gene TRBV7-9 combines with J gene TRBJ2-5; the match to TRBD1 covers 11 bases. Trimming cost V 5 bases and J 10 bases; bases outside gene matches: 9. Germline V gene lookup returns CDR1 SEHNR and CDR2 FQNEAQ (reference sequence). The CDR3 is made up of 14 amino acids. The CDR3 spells CASSHQGQGEIQYF. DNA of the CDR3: TGTGCCAGCAGCCATCAGGGACAGGGGGAAATCCAGTACTTC.

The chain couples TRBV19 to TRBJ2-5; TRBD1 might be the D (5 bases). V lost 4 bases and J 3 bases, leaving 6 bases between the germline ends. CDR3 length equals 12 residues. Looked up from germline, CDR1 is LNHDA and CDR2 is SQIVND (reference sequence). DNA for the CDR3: TGTGCCAGTAGTAGCAGGGAAGAGACCCAGTACTTC. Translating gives CASSSREETQYF.

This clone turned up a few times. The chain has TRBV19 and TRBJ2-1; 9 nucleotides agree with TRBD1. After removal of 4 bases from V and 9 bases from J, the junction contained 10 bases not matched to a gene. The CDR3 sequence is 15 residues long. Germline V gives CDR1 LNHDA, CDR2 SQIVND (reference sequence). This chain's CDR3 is CASSTSGTGKSEQFF. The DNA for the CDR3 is TGTGCCAGTAGTACCTCGGGGACAGGGAAAAGTGAGCAGTTCTTC.

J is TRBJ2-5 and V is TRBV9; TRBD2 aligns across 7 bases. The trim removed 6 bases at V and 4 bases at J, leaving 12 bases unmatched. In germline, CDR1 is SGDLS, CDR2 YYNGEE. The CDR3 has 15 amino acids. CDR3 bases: TGTGCCAGCACCTCTCAGGGAGGGGCTGGAGAGACCCAGTACTTC. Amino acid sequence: CASTSQGGAGETQYF.

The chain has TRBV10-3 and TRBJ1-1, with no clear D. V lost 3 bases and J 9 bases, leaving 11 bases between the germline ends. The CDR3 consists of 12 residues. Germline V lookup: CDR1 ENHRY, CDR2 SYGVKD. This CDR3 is CAISDRGWQAFF. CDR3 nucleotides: TGTGCCATCAGTGATCGAGGGTGGCAAGCTTTCTTT.

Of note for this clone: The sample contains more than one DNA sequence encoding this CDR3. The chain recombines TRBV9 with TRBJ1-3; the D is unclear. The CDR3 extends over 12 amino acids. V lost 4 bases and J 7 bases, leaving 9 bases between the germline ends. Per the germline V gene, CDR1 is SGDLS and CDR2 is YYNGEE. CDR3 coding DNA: TGTGCCAGCAGCCCCCGCGGGAACACCATATATTTT. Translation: CASSPRGNTIYF.